This is a list of T cell receptor beta chains from one sample in a study of blood T cell repertoires in COVID-19. Sequencing was performed with immunoSEQ multiplex PCR; in TCRdb, only in-frame clones are kept and a portion is missing. The table has around 130,000 clones, around four fifths seen once. Sequences were obtained from PBMCs or T cells enriched from blood (not recorded which). Receptors were obtained from a young man who had recovered from COVID-19. CDR3s include the opening cysteine and the closing phenylalanine or tryptophan. Fields, in order: J gene, D gene, V gene, clone size, CDR3 protein, CDR3 DNA. The D gene is left open where the match is weak. Expanded clones are given a class, and other clones once, few, many or no size at all.

j_call: TRBJ1-2; d_call: TRBD1; v_call: TRBV27; clone_size: -; cdr3_aa: CASSPPPIYRGRRYGYTF; cdr3_nt: TGTGCCAGCAGTCCGCCACCAATCTACAGGGGGCGCCGGTATGGCTACACCTTC
j_call: TRBJ1-2; d_call: -; v_call: TRBV4-2; clone_size: -; cdr3_aa: CASSQVDGGGVNYGYTF; cdr3_nt: TGTGCCAGCAGCCAAGTTGATGGGGGGGGAGTTAACTATGGCTACACCTTC
j_call: TRBJ2-3; d_call: TRBD2; v_call: TRBV28; clone_size: -; cdr3_aa: CASSPGGMDTQYF; cdr3_nt: TGTGCCAGCAGCCCCGGGGGGATGGATACGCAGTATTTT
j_call: TRBJ1-2; d_call: -; v_call: TRBV12-3/TRBV12-4; clone_size: -; cdr3_aa: CASSSRNGYTF; cdr3_nt: TGTGCCAGCAGTTCGAGGAATGGCTACACCTTC
j_call: TRBJ2-1; d_call: -; v_call: TRBV21-1; clone_size: -; cdr3_aa: CASSKEDRVMGDEQFF; cdr3_nt: TGTGCCAGCAGCAAAGAGGACAGGGTGATGGGCGATGAGCAGTTCTTC
j_call: TRBJ2-2; d_call: TRBD1; v_call: TRBV5-1; clone_size: -; cdr3_aa: CASSLGDRANTGELFF; cdr3_nt: TGCGCCAGCAGCTTGGGGGACAGGGCCAACACCGGGGAGCTGTTTTTT
j_call: TRBJ2-5; d_call: TRBD1; v_call: TRBV27; clone_size: -; cdr3_aa: CASMSRQGTVETQYF; cdr3_nt: TGTGCCAGCATGTCCAGACAGGGAACCGTAGAGACCCAGTACTTC
j_call: TRBJ2-7; d_call: TRBD1; v_call: TRBV7-2; clone_size: -; cdr3_aa: CASSSPGQGVYEQYF; cdr3_nt: TGTGCCAGCAGCTCACCGGGACAGGGGGTTTACGAGCAGTACTTC
j_call: TRBJ2-7; d_call: -; v_call: TRBV30; clone_size: -; cdr3_aa: CAWSRSYEQYF; cdr3_nt: TGTGCCTGGAGTCGTTCCTACGAGCAGTACTTC
j_call: TRBJ2-1; d_call: TRBD2; v_call: TRBV4-1; clone_size: -; cdr3_aa: CASSQGTSNNEQFF; cdr3_nt: TGCGCCAGCAGCCAAGGGACTAGTAACAATGAGCAGTTCTTC
j_call: TRBJ1-2; d_call: -; v_call: TRBV2; clone_size: -; cdr3_aa: CAGQQGLGYGYTF; cdr3_nt: TGTGCCGGGCAACAGGGTTTGGGCTATGGCTACACCTTC
j_call: TRBJ2-3; d_call: TRBD2; v_call: TRBV12-5; clone_size: -; cdr3_aa: CASGLVGRADTQYF; cdr3_nt: TGTGCTAGTGGTTTGGTAGGGAGGGCAGATACGCAGTATTTT
j_call: TRBJ1-2; d_call: TRBD1; v_call: TRBV3-1/TRBV3-2; clone_size: -; cdr3_aa: CASSQGGQGYGYTF; cdr3_nt: TGTGCCAGCAGCCAAGGGGGACAGGGCTATGGCTACACCTTC
j_call: TRBJ1-3; d_call: -; v_call: TRBV9; clone_size: -; cdr3_aa: CASSVASQGGGNTIYF; cdr3_nt: TGTGCCAGCAGCGTAGCTTCCCAGGGTGGTGGAAACACCATATATTTT
j_call: TRBJ2-6; d_call: TRBD1; v_call: TRBV15; clone_size: once; cdr3_aa: CATSSGTGRPSSGANVLTF; cdr3_nt: TGTGCCACCAGCAGCGGGACAGGGAGACCAAGCTCTGGGGCCAACGTCCTGACTTTC
j_call: TRBJ2-1; d_call: -; v_call: TRBV5-4; clone_size: -; cdr3_aa: CATKGGSSYNEQFF; cdr3_nt: TGTGCCACCAAGGGGGGGAGCTCCTACAATGAGCAGTTCTTC
j_call: TRBJ1-1; d_call: -; v_call: TRBV27; clone_size: -; cdr3_aa: CASSPQGSNTEAFF; cdr3_nt: TGTGCCAGCAGCCCCCAGGGGAGTAACACTGAAGCTTTCTTT
j_call: TRBJ1-1; d_call: -; v_call: TRBV11-1; clone_size: -; cdr3_aa: CASSLAQGMNTEAFF; cdr3_nt: TGTGCCAGCAGCTTAGCGCAGGGGATGAACACTGAAGCTTTCTTT
j_call: TRBJ1-3; d_call: -; v_call: TRBV30; clone_size: once; cdr3_aa: CAWTGGNTIYF; cdr3_nt: TGTGCCTGGACAGGGGGAAACACCATATATTTT
j_call: TRBJ1-2; d_call: -; v_call: TRBV25-1; clone_size: once; cdr3_aa: CASSGGHSVWGYTF; cdr3_nt: TGTGCCAGCAGTGGCGGACACTCAGTGTGGGGCTACACCTTC
j_call: TRBJ1-1; d_call: -; v_call: TRBV7-9; clone_size: -; cdr3_aa: CASSLTLNTEAFF; cdr3_nt: TGTGCCAGCAGCCTCACATTGAACACTGAAGCTTTCTTT
j_call: TRBJ1-2; d_call: TRBD1; v_call: TRBV5-1; clone_size: -; cdr3_aa: CASSPTGGEAYGYTF; cdr3_nt: TGCGCCAGCAGCCCGACAGGGGGCGAGGCCTATGGCTACACCTTC
j_call: TRBJ2-7; d_call: TRBD2; v_call: TRBV19; clone_size: -; cdr3_aa: CASSMGSGRTYEQYF; cdr3_nt: TGTGCCAGTAGTATGGGTAGCGGGAGGACGTACGAGCAGTACTTC
j_call: TRBJ2-3; d_call: TRBD1; v_call: TRBV24-1; clone_size: -; cdr3_aa: CATSDFGQGGDTQYF; cdr3_nt: TGTGCCACCAGTGATTTTGGACAGGGTGGAGATACGCAGTATTTT
j_call: TRBJ2-1; d_call: TRBD2; v_call: TRBV19; clone_size: -; cdr3_aa: CASIRRLAGNEQFF; cdr3_nt: TGTGCCAGTATCCGGAGACTAGCTGGCAATGAGCAGTTCTTC
j_call: TRBJ1-2; d_call: TRBD1; v_call: TRBV28; clone_size: -; cdr3_aa: CASSLGQGANYGYTF; cdr3_nt: TGTGCCAGCAGTCTGGGACAGGGGGCAAACTATGGCTACACCTTC
j_call: TRBJ1-2; d_call: TRBD1; v_call: TRBV2; clone_size: -; cdr3_aa: CASSELETGGIPYGYTF; cdr3_nt: TGTGCCAGCAGTGAATTAGAGACAGGGGGCATCCCTTATGGCTACACCTTC
j_call: TRBJ2-5; d_call: TRBD2; v_call: TRBV23-1; clone_size: -; cdr3_aa: CASSLPKPGLAGKAAETQYF; cdr3_nt: TGCGCCAGCAGTCTCCCGAAGCCTGGACTAGCGGGGAAAGCTGCGGAGACCCAGTACTTC
j_call: TRBJ2-7; d_call: -; v_call: TRBV6-2/TRBV6-3; clone_size: few; cdr3_aa: CASTPGGTAVAYEQYF; cdr3_nt: TGTGCCAGCACCCCTGGAGGGACAGCCGTCGCCTACGAGCAGTACTTC
j_call: TRBJ1-4; d_call: TRBD1; v_call: TRBV2; clone_size: -; cdr3_aa: CASRNSRRTGENEKLFF; cdr3_nt: TGTGCCAGCAGAAACTCCCGCCGGACAGGGGAAAATGAAAAACTGTTTTTT
j_call: TRBJ2-1; d_call: -; v_call: TRBV6-5; clone_size: -; cdr3_aa: CASTLAFTYNEQFF; cdr3_nt: TGTGCCAGCACCCTAGCGTTCACCTACAATGAGCAGTTCTTC
j_call: TRBJ1-2; d_call: -; v_call: TRBV19; clone_size: few; cdr3_aa: CASSYQGTYGYTF; cdr3_nt: TGTGCCAGTAGTTATCAGGGTACCTATGGCTACACCTTC
j_call: TRBJ1-1; d_call: TRBD1; v_call: TRBV5-1; clone_size: -; cdr3_aa: CASSYGQGNTEAFF; cdr3_nt: TGCGCCAGCAGCTACGGACAGGGGAACACTGAAGCTTTCTTT
j_call: TRBJ2-1; d_call: -; v_call: TRBV7-3; clone_size: -; cdr3_aa: CASSLGGRVGNEQFF; cdr3_nt: TGTGCCAGCAGCCTCGGGGGTAGGGTTGGCAATGAGCAGTTCTTC
j_call: TRBJ2-3; d_call: -; v_call: TRBV6-5; clone_size: -; cdr3_aa: CASSTQDSSTDTQYF; cdr3_nt: TGTGCCAGCAGCACCCAGGACAGTAGCACAGATACGCAGTATTTT
j_call: TRBJ2-1; d_call: -; v_call: TRBV2; clone_size: -; cdr3_aa: CGALAGGTYNEQFF; cdr3_nt: TGTGGGGCGTTGGCGGGCGGAACCTACAATGAGCAGTTCTTC
j_call: TRBJ2-1; d_call: TRBD2; v_call: TRBV11-2; clone_size: -; cdr3_aa: CASSPQWGTSGAPYEQFF; cdr3_nt: TGTGCCAGCAGCCCACAATGGGGGACTAGCGGGGCTCCATACGAGCAGTTCTTC
j_call: TRBJ2-3; d_call: TRBD2; v_call: TRBV28; clone_size: -; cdr3_aa: CASSRSGLAGGSTDTQYF; cdr3_nt: TGTGCCAGCAGTCGATCGGGACTAGCGGGAGGTAGCACAGATACGCAGTATTTT
j_call: TRBJ1-1; d_call: -; v_call: TRBV7-9; clone_size: -; cdr3_aa: CASSLARGGGTEAFF; cdr3_nt: TGTGCCAGCAGCTTAGCCCGGGGAGGTGGCACTGAAGCTTTCTTT
j_call: TRBJ2-5; d_call: -; v_call: TRBV6-1; clone_size: -; cdr3_aa: CASSEGTLRETQYF; cdr3_nt: TGTGCCAGCAGTGAAGGGACTCTCCGAGAGACCCAGTACTTC
j_call: TRBJ2-3; d_call: -; v_call: TRBV27; clone_size: -; cdr3_aa: CASSLFGGINTDTQYF; cdr3_nt: TGTGCCAGCAGTTTATTTGGCGGAATAAACACAGATACGCAGTATTTT
j_call: TRBJ2-5; d_call: -; v_call: TRBV6-5; clone_size: -; cdr3_aa: CASSRDTQETQYF; cdr3_nt: TGTGCCAGCAGCCGGGACACCCAAGAGACCCAGTACTTC
j_call: TRBJ2-1; d_call: -; v_call: TRBV5-4; clone_size: -; cdr3_aa: CASSRRGREVNEQFF; cdr3_nt: TGTGCCAGCAGCCGGAGGGGCAGGGAAGTGAATGAGCAGTTCTTC
j_call: TRBJ2-5; d_call: -; v_call: TRBV9; clone_size: -; cdr3_aa: CASSSRGAQETQYF; cdr3_nt: TGTGCCAGCAGCTCAAGAGGAGCCCAAGAGACCCAGTACTTC
j_call: TRBJ2-2; d_call: TRBD1; v_call: TRBV7-2; clone_size: few; cdr3_aa: CASSLAGQGGAGELFF; cdr3_nt: TGTGCCAGCAGCTTAGCGGGACAGGGCGGGGCCGGGGAGCTGTTTTTT
j_call: TRBJ2-1; d_call: TRBD2; v_call: TRBV4-1; clone_size: -; cdr3_aa: CASSRVAGGNYNEQFF; cdr3_nt: TGCGCCAGCAGCCGAGTAGCGGGAGGCAACTACAATGAGCAGTTCTTC
j_call: TRBJ2-2; d_call: -; v_call: TRBV27; clone_size: -; cdr3_aa: CASRIYRETGELFF; cdr3_nt: TGTGCCAGCAGGATTTACAGGGAAACCGGGGAGCTGTTTTTT
j_call: TRBJ2-1; d_call: TRBD2; v_call: TRBV30; clone_size: -; cdr3_aa: CAWSGVAGATYNEQFF; cdr3_nt: TGTGCCTGGAGTGGGGTTGCGGGAGCCACCTACAATGAGCAGTTCTTC
j_call: TRBJ2-1; d_call: -; v_call: TRBV27; clone_size: -; cdr3_aa: CASSSWANNEQFF; cdr3_nt: TGTGCCAGCAGTTCGTGGGCGAACAATGAGCAGTTCTTC
j_call: TRBJ1-2; d_call: TRBD1; v_call: TRBV20-1; clone_size: -; cdr3_aa: CSATGGYGYTF; cdr3_nt: TGCAGTGCTACAGGGGGCTATGGCTACACCTTC
j_call: TRBJ2-7; d_call: -; v_call: TRBV3-1/TRBV3-2; clone_size: -; cdr3_aa: CASSQQGSNEQYF; cdr3_nt: TGTGCCAGCAGCCAACAGGGCTCAAACGAGCAGTACTTC
j_call: TRBJ1-1; d_call: TRBD1; v_call: TRBV7-3; clone_size: -; cdr3_aa: CASSLGTGPNTEAFF; cdr3_nt: TGTGCCAGCAGCTTAGGGACAGGGCCGAACACTGAAGCTTTCTTT
j_call: TRBJ2-2; d_call: TRBD2; v_call: TRBV5-6; clone_size: -; cdr3_aa: CASSPGLADGELFF; cdr3_nt: TGTGCCAGCAGCCCGGGACTAGCTGACGGGGAGCTGTTTTTT
j_call: TRBJ1-1; d_call: -; v_call: TRBV5-1; clone_size: -; cdr3_aa: CASSLDPGTEAFF; cdr3_nt: TGCGCCAGCAGCTTGGATCCGGGGACTGAAGCTTTCTTT
j_call: TRBJ2-1; d_call: TRBD1; v_call: TRBV4-1; clone_size: -; cdr3_aa: CASSQGTGEANEQFF; cdr3_nt: TGCGCCAGCAGCCAAGGGACAGGGGAAGCGAATGAGCAGTTCTTC
j_call: TRBJ2-5; d_call: TRBD2; v_call: TRBV11-2; clone_size: -; cdr3_aa: CASSLDLRGDQETQYF; cdr3_nt: TGTGCCAGCAGCTTAGACTTGCGGGGGGACCAAGAGACCCAGTACTTC
j_call: TRBJ1-5; d_call: TRBD1; v_call: TRBV6-5; clone_size: -; cdr3_aa: CASGTRTGSQPQHF; cdr3_nt: TGTGCCAGCGGAACCAGGACAGGGTCCCAGCCCCAGCATTTT